Below, one T cell receptor beta chain is given with its context. Antigen unknown. The repertoire was sequenced with immunoSEQ multiplex PCR; TCRdb's copy has only in-frame clones and lacks some. Of around 15,000 clones in the sample, around four fifths were seen once. These data are taken from a study of CD4+ T cells in melanoma. Regarding the study as a whole: A reported correlation linked neoantigen-specific CD4+ T cells to CD8+, macrophage and B cell function.

CDR1 is PRHDT, CDR2 FYEKMQ, per germline (reference sequence). CDR3 length equals 17 residues. V was clipped by 5 bases and J by 4 bases; unmatched bases: 14. The TCR comes from a human donor with melanoma. The chain uses TRBV13 and TRBJ1-2; 9 positions match TRBD1. The sample taken for sequencing was cells from a culture (not recorded whether cultured in vitro). CDR3 in amino acids: CASSTRTGVPGVYGYTF. CDR3 DNA: TGTGCCAGCAGCACCCGGACAGGGGTCCCAGGTGTCTATGGCTACACCTTC.